A selection of T cell receptor beta chains follows, all from one sample in a study of vaccination effects on CD4 cells after COVID-19. Clones were read by immunoSEQ multiplex PCR, and TCRdb kept only the in-frame ones, dropping some. The sample holds some 29,000 clones, over 55% seen once. For these TCRs, the target antigens are not known. The starting material was CD4+ T cells from PBMCs cultured with SARS-CoV-2 spike peptides, obtained after COVID-19 vaccination. The source of these receptors is a human donor who received a COVID-19 vaccine. The CDR3 runs from the conserved cysteine through the conserved F or W. The order of the fields is clone size, V gene, D gene, J gene, CDR3 DNA, CDR3 protein. A D gene is named only where the DNA matches it firmly. Where a row states a size, it is once, few, many or the class of an expanded clone; other rows omit it.

clone_size: NA
v_call: TRBV20-1
d_call: NA
j_call: TRBJ2-3
cdr3_nt: TGCAGTGCTAGTTCCTCGGTCACTAGCACAGATACGCAGTATTTT
cdr3_aa: CSASSSVTSTDTQYF

clone_size: NA
v_call: TRBV2
d_call: NA
j_call: TRBJ2-2
cdr3_nt: TGTGCCAGCAGATTAGCGGCCACCGGGGAGCTGTTTTTT
cdr3_aa: CASRLAATGELFF

clone_size: NA
v_call: TRBV9
d_call: NA
j_call: TRBJ1-3
cdr3_nt: TGTGCCAGTAACCCATTGGGAAGCTCTGGAAACACCATATATTTT
cdr3_aa: CASNPLGSSGNTIYF

clone_size: few
v_call: TRBV5-5
d_call: TRBD1
j_call: TRBJ1-6
cdr3_nt: TGTGCCAGCAGCTGGGGGACAGGGTCTAATTCACCCCTCCACTTT
cdr3_aa: CASSWGTGSNSPLHF

clone_size: few
v_call: TRBV7-9
d_call: NA
j_call: TRBJ1-4
cdr3_nt: TGTGCCAGCAGCTTAGTGTTTCATCTCGTCGAGAGGGAAAAACTGTTTTTT
cdr3_aa: CASSLVFHLVEREKLFF

clone_size: once
v_call: TRBV5-5
d_call: TRBD2
j_call: TRBJ2-2
cdr3_nt: TGTGCCAGCAGTCCTCCGGGACTAGAACCCGGGGAGCTGTTTTTT
cdr3_aa: CASSPPGLEPGELFF

clone_size: NA
v_call: TRBV19
d_call: NA
j_call: TRBJ2-5
cdr3_nt: TGTGCCAGTAGTATAGAGGGGGGCCCAGGGACCCAGTACTTC
cdr3_aa: CASSIEGGPGTQYF

clone_size: NA
v_call: TRBV14
d_call: TRBD1
j_call: TRBJ1-6
cdr3_nt: TGTGCCAGCAGCTTCCGGACAGGGGGTTCTTCACCCCTCCACTTT
cdr3_aa: CASSFRTGGSSPLHF

clone_size: medium-sized
v_call: TRBV28
d_call: TRBD1
j_call: TRBJ1-4
cdr3_nt: TGTGCCAGCAGCCCCCCCGACAGGGTTCGGGAAAAACTGTTTTTT
cdr3_aa: CASSPPDRVREKLFF

clone_size: NA
v_call: TRBV6-2/TRBV6-3
d_call: TRBD1
j_call: TRBJ1-5
cdr3_nt: TGTGCCAGCAGTTACTTTGGACAGGGTGGTCAGCCCCAGCATTTT
cdr3_aa: CASSYFGQGGQPQHF

clone_size: NA
v_call: TRBV24-1
d_call: NA
j_call: TRBJ2-3
cdr3_nt: TGTGCCACCGAAGGGACAGATACGCAGTATTTT
cdr3_aa: CATEGTDTQYF

clone_size: NA
v_call: TRBV15
d_call: NA
j_call: TRBJ2-7
cdr3_nt: TGTGCCACCTCAAAAGGGGGGGGTTACGAGCAGTACTTC
cdr3_aa: CATSKGGGYEQYF

clone_size: medium-sized
v_call: TRBV20-1
d_call: NA
j_call: TRBJ1-4
cdr3_nt: TGCAGTGCTAGAGTAAGCGAAAAACTGTTTTTT
cdr3_aa: CSARVSEKLFF

clone_size: NA
v_call: TRBV5-1
d_call: TRBD2
j_call: TRBJ2-3
cdr3_nt: TGCGCCAGCAGCTTGGCCGGTCTGCGGGGGGGACGGACAGATACGCAGTATTTT
cdr3_aa: CASSLAGLRGGRTDTQYF

clone_size: NA
v_call: TRBV3-1/TRBV3-2
d_call: NA
j_call: TRBJ2-3
cdr3_nt: TGTGCCAGCAGCCAAGGCGGAAGGATGTGGGAGAATACGCAGTATTTT
cdr3_aa: CASSQGGRMWENTQYF

clone_size: once
v_call: TRBV6-5
d_call: TRBD1
j_call: TRBJ2-7
cdr3_nt: TGTGCCAGCAAGACAGGGTACAGCTCCTACGAGCAGTACTTC
cdr3_aa: CASKTGYSSYEQYF

clone_size: NA
v_call: TRBV5-1
d_call: NA
j_call: TRBJ2-5
cdr3_nt: TGCGCCAGCAGCTTGATCCCGGGAGAGACCCAGTACTTC
cdr3_aa: CASSLIPGETQYF

clone_size: few
v_call: TRBV19
d_call: NA
j_call: TRBJ2-1
cdr3_nt: TGTGCCAGTAGTATCCCCGGGACAACCGCTAATGAGCAGTTCTTC
cdr3_aa: CASSIPGTTANEQFF

clone_size: NA
v_call: TRBV19
d_call: NA
j_call: TRBJ1-2
cdr3_nt: TGTGCGAGCAGGGTATACTATGGCTACACCTTC
cdr3_aa: CASRVYYGYTF

clone_size: once
v_call: TRBV15
d_call: TRBD1
j_call: TRBJ2-6
cdr3_nt: TGTGCCACCAGCAGAGATCTGGGTCGACAGGGCACTTTC
cdr3_aa: CATSRDLGRQGTF

clone_size: NA
v_call: TRBV10-2
d_call: NA
j_call: TRBJ2-2
cdr3_nt: TGCGCCAGCAGTGAGTGGGCCGGGAGCTCGTACACCGGGGAGCTGTTTTTT
cdr3_aa: CASSEWAGSSYTGELFF

clone_size: NA
v_call: TRBV28
d_call: TRBD1
j_call: TRBJ1-1
cdr3_nt: TGTGCCAGCAGTTTAAGTCAGGGGGCAGGTGGGAACACTGAAGCTTTCTTT
cdr3_aa: CASSLSQGAGGNTEAFF

clone_size: NA
v_call: TRBV6-6
d_call: NA
j_call: TRBJ1-1
cdr3_nt: TGTGCCAGCAGTTACCCCCAGACGGTGAACACTGAAGCTTTCTTT
cdr3_aa: CASSYPQTVNTEAFF

clone_size: once
v_call: TRBV2
d_call: NA
j_call: TRBJ1-4
cdr3_nt: TGTGCCAGCAGTGCCGGGGGTTTGGGCAAACTGTTTTTT
cdr3_aa: CASSAGGLGKLFF

clone_size: NA
v_call: TRBV19
d_call: TRBD2
j_call: TRBJ2-2
cdr3_nt: TGTGCCAGTAGCATACTGGGACTAGCGGGAGGTACTGGCGGGGAGCTGTTTTTT
cdr3_aa: CASSILGLAGGTGGELFF

clone_size: NA
v_call: TRBV14
d_call: NA
j_call: TRBJ1-1
cdr3_nt: TGTGCCAGCAGCCAAGTAGGAACAGGGAACACTGAAGCTTTCTTT
cdr3_aa: CASSQVGTGNTEAFF

clone_size: few
v_call: TRBV18
d_call: TRBD1
j_call: TRBJ1-2
cdr3_nt: TGTGCCAGCTCACCAGGGACAGACCTATCTGGCTACACCTTC
cdr3_aa: CASSPGTDLSGYTF

clone_size: few
v_call: TRBV9
d_call: NA
j_call: TRBJ1-2
cdr3_nt: TGTGCCAGCAACCGGGACACAGCTAACTATGGCTACACCTTC
cdr3_aa: CASNRDTANYGYTF

clone_size: NA
v_call: TRBV9
d_call: TRBD1
j_call: TRBJ1-2
cdr3_nt: TGTGCCAGCAGCATCGAGGGACAGGGGTACTATGGCTACACCTTC
cdr3_aa: CASSIEGQGYYGYTF

clone_size: NA
v_call: TRBV2
d_call: NA
j_call: TRBJ2-2
cdr3_nt: TGTGCCAGCAGTACTAGAACTACCGGGGAGCTGTTTTTT
cdr3_aa: CASSTRTTGELFF